This T cell receptor beta chain was documented in a study of T-cell reconstitution after alpha-beta-depleted transplantation in children. This clonotype was observed a handful of times. The V segment lost 0 bases and the J segment 4 bases; nucleotides outside the gene matches: 6. The CDR3 extends over 16 amino acids. The germline V gene encodes CDR1 LGHNA and CDR2 YSLEER. The TCRbeta library was prepared with unique molecular identifiers. TCRdb reprocessed the PCR reads with MiXCR, giving one entry per CDR3 protein. The table shows some 490,000 distinct CDR3 sequences, with about an eighth occurring only once.

This chain joins TRBV4-3 and TRBJ2-1; 7 bases fit TRBD2. The material was PBMCs from the stem cell graft donor, obtained from the stem cell graft. The source is a human donor who donated a stem cell graft to a child with combined immunodeficiency. CDR3 coding DNA: TGCGCCAGCAGCCAAGATCCTGGGAGGGGATACAATGAGCAGTTCTTC. Residues: CASSQDPGRGYNEQFF.